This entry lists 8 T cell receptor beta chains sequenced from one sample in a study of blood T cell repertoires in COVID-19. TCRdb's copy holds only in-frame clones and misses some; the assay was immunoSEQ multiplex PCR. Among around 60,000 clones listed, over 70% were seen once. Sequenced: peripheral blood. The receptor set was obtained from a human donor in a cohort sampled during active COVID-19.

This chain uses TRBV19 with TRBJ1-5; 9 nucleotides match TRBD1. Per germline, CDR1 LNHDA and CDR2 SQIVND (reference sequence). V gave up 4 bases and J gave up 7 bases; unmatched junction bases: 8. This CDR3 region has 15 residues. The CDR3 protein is CASSRPGQGGQPQHF. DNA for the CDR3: TGTGCCAGTAGTAGACCGGGACAGGGAGGGCAGCCCCAGCATTTT.

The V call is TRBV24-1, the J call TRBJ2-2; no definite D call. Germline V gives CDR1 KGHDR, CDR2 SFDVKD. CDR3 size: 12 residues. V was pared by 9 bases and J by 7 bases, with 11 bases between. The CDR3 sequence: CATSSGFGELFF. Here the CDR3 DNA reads TGTGCCACCTCTTCGGGTTTCGGGGAGCTGTTTTTT.

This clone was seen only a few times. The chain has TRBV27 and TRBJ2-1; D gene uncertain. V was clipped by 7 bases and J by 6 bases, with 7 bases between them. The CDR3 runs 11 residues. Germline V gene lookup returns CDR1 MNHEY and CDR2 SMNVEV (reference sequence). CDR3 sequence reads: CASIVLNEQFF. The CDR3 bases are TGTGCCAGCATAGTCCTCAATGAGCAGTTCTTC.

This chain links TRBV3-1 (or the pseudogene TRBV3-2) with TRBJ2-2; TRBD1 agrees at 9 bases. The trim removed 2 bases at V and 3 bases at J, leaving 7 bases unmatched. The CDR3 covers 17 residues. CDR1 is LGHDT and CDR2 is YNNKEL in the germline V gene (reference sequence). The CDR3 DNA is TGTGCCAGCAGCCAAACAACAGGGGGCACCGACACCGGGGAGCTGTTTTTT. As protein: CASSQTTGGTDTGELFF.

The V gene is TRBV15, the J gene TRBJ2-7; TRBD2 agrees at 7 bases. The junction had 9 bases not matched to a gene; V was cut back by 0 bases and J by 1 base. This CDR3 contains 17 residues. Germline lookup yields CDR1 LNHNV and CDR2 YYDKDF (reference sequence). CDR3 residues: CATSRDWEGRYSYEQYF. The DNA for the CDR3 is TGTGCCACCAGCAGAGATTGGGAGGGGCGATATTCCTACGAGCAGTACTTC.

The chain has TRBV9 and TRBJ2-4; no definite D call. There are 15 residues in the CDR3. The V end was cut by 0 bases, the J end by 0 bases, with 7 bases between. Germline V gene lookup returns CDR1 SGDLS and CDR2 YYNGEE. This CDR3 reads CASSVGLLAKNIQYF. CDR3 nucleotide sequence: TGTGCCAGCAGCGTAGGACTCTTAGCCAAAAACATTCAGTACTTC.

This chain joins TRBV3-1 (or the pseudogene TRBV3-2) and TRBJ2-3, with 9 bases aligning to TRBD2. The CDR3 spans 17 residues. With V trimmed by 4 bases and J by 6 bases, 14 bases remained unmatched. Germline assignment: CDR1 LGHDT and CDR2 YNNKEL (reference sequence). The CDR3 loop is CASSRGWTAGGSDTQYF. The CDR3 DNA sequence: TGTGCCAGCAGCCGCGGTTGGACAGCGGGAGGTTCGGATACGCAGTATTTT.

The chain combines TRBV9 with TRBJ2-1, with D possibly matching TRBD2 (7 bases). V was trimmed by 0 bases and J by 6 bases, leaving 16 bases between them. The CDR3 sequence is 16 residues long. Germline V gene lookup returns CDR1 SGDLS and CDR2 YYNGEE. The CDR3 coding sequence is TGTGCCAGCAGCGTAGGCGGGGCTAGGGGGGGCAATGAGCAGTTCTTC. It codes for CASSVGGARGGNEQFF. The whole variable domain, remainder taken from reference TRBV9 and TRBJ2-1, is DSGVTQTPKHLITATGQRVTLRCSPRSGDLSVYWYQQSLDQGLQFLIQYYNGEERAKGNILERFSAQQFPDLHSELNLSSLELGDSALYFCASSVGGARGGNEQFFGPGTRLTVL.